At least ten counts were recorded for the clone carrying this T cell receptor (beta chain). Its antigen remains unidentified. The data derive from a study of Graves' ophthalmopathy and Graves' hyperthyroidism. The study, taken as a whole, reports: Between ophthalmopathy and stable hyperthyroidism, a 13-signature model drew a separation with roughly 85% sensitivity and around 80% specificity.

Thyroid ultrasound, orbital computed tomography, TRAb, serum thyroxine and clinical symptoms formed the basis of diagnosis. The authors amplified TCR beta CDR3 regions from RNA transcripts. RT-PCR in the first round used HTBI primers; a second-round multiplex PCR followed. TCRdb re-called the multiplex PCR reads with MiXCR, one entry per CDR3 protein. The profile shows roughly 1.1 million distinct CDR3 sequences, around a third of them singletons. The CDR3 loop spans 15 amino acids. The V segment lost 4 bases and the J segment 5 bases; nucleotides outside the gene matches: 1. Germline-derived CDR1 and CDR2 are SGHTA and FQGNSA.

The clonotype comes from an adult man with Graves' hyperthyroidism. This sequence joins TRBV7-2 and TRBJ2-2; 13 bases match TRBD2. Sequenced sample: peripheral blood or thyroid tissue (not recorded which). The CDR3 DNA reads TGTGCCAGCAGCTGGGGACTAGCGGGAACCGGGGAGCTGTTTTTT. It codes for CASSWGLAGTGELFF.